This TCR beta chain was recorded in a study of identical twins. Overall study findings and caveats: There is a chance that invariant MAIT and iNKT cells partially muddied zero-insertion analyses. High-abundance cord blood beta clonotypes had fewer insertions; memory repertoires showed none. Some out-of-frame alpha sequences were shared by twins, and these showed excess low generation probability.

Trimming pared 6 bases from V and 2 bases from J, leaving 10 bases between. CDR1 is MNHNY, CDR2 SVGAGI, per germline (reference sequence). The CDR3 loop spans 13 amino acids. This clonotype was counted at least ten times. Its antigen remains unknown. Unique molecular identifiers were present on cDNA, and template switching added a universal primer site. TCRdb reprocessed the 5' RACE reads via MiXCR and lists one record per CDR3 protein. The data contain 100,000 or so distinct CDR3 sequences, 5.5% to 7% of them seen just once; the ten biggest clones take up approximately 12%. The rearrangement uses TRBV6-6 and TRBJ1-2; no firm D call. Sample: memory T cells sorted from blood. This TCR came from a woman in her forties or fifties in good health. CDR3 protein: CASSPGKNYGYTF. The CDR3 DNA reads TGTGCCAGCAGCCCCGGGAAGAACTATGGCTACACCTTC.